The source of this T cell receptor (beta chain) is a study of vaccination effects on CD4 cells after COVID-19 (dated by TCRdb to the early 2020s). Regarding the complete study: Across the study, the median time from the second dose to post-vaccine sampling was 72 days (range 14 to 241). In both COVID-19 convalescent patients and infection-naive vaccine recipients, the study compared SARS-CoV-2 spike-specific CD4+ TCR repertoires from before mRNA vaccination with those from after it. The full study included some 10 COVID-19 convalescent patients and a handful of SARS-CoV-2-naive healthy vaccine recipients. Cultures from other donors in the study were sequenced using the Oncomine TCR Beta short-read assay on an Illumina iSeq 100. Study-level results and caveats: Among healthy vaccine recipients, nearly all vaccine-induced clones were SARS-CoV-2 mono-reactive, and only 1 of 255 was cross-reactive with common cold coronaviruses. The study was limited by a small number of convalescent patients and lacked early post-infection timepoints. At late post-vaccination timepoints, both infection-induced and vaccine-induced clones showed marked clonal contraction, consistent with waning T cell responses.

In the ViraFEST assay, PBMC were stimulated with viral peptide pools, and antigen-specific CD4+ T cell clonotypes were then identified by expansion using TCR sequencing. After around 11 days of culture, CD4+ T cells were isolated with the EasySep CD4+ T cell isolation kit. Each participant got two doses of an mRNA SARS-CoV-2 vaccine, either BNT162b2 or mRNA-1273. Healthy vaccine recipients had no prior SARS-CoV-2 infection, confirmed by negative nucleocapsid antibodies before and after vaccination. Each well held 1.5 million to 2.5 million PBMC cultured in IMDM containing about 5.5% human AB serum, 10 IU/ml IL-2 and gentamicin, along with around 9.1 ug/ml peptides. On days 3 and 7, half of the culture medium was replaced with fresh IL-2-containing medium. Unless otherwise noted, each peptide stimulation condition was cultured in triplicate wells. Using Ficoll-Paque Plus gradient centrifugation, PBMC were separated from whole blood and then either used fresh or cryopreserved at -140C. The overlapping peptide pools covered the spike proteins of SARS-CoV-2 and of the common cold coronaviruses HCoV-NL63, HCoV-OC43 and HCoV-229E. The QIAamp micro DNA kit was used to extract genomic DNA from the cultured CD4+ T cells.

Of note for this clone: The antigen this receptor binds is unknown. No qualities accompany the bases; no much larger clone lies one base away.

Reading the germline V gene (reference sequence) gives CDR1 LNHDA and CDR2 SQIVND. The V end gives up 7 bases and the J end 4 bases, leaving 14 bases in the junction not matched to a gene. The CDR3 runs 18 residues from the cysteine to the phenylalanine. Only the CDR3 portion is preserved as DNA: 54 bases, with reading frame beginning at the first base. Library creation used the immunoSEQ multiplex PCR assay. DNA from the CD4+ T cells that had been cultured and isolated underwent TCR beta CDR3 sequencing. In the original analysis: Non-productive TCR sequences were discarded, and reads were trimmed to the CDR3 region, with only CDR3s of 7 or more amino acids retained. Antigen-specific clonotypes were identified with the MANAFEST web app by comparing expansion in peptide wells against reference cultures. For clones to be considered positive, expansion at FDR<0.05 versus reference and all other wells, an odds ratio above 5, and a frequency above 0.1% in two replicate wells were required. A clonotype was defined as cross-reactive if the clonotype was significantly expanded both in SARS-CoV-2 spike wells and in at least one common cold coronavirus spike condition. CDR3 similarity was assessed by Levenshtein distance with the stringdist R package, and unrooted trees were built with ape in R 3.6.1. Not all clones reach the TCRdb copy of this immuneACCESS table, which keeps in-frame sequences only. Checked studies attribute under half of the gap to unresolved V genes and leave the rest unexplained. The V and J calls and clone size are taken from that table; D and trimming were inferred from the DNA. Across this sample there are almost 70,000 clones, with around 70% seen only once. Roughly 1.5% of the sample is in the top ten clones.

The receptor chain draws on TRBV19 and TRBJ2-6; 9 bases in the junction line up with TRBD1. The material was CD4+ T cells from PBMCs cultured with HCoV-229E spike peptides, obtained after COVID-19 vaccination. Explained via the paper, the cell subset or site label denotes: HCoV-229E spike overlapping peptide pool stimulation. The receptor's source is a human donor who received a COVID-19 vaccine. The CDR3 here reads CASTKTGGAFMGANVLTF. The nucleotide sequence reads TGTGCCAGTACCAAAACAGGGGGCGCATTTATGGGGGCCAACGTCCTGACTTTC.